Described below is a single T cell receptor beta chain sequence and its context. What it binds is not known. These data originate in a study of post-analysis software for immune sequencing data. Study as a whole: Patients with relapsing-remitting, secondary progressive and progressive-relapsing multiple sclerosis courses were all represented. The study's findings and limits: There were a few TRBV segments more frequent in patients than controls, and TRBV5-6, TRBV5-1 and TRBV20-1 were among them. Samples from a shared batch, those prepared together, strongly co-clustered by F measure. When compared against controls, multiple sclerosis patients showed significantly lower normalized Chao1 diversity.

The ends were cut back, 1 base at V and 7 bases at J, with 14 bases in the middle. The CDR3 loop spans 14 amino acids. Per germline, CDR1 SGHRS and CDR2 YFSETQ. Incorporated into the TCR beta cDNA libraries were unique molecular identifiers, which served to reduce PCR and sequencing biases. TCRdb recomputed calls from the PCR reads with MiXCR, one row per CDR3 protein. The table has about 400,000 distinct CDR3 sequences, around a third seen once. The receptor's source is a girl aged 10 to 17 with multiple sclerosis. Specimen: blood. The chain couples TRBV5-1 to TRBJ1-2, with a weak D call TRBD1 (6 bases). The CDR3 sequence is CASSLRAGEGGYTF. DNA for the CDR3: TGCGCCAGCAGCTTGAGGGCAGGGGAAGGTGGCTACACCTTC.